One sample yielded the 13 T cell receptor beta chains listed below, sequenced in a study of preoperative IRX-2 immunotherapy in early breast cancer. Here immunoSEQ multiplex PCR was the method, and the copy in TCRdb shows in-frame clones only, minus some. Of 43,000 or so clones listed, over 85% are singletons. Treatment indicated: preoperative locoregional IRX-2 cytokine immunotherapy. Here the sequenced sample was tumor tissue, taken after IRX-2 immunotherapy. These TCRs come from a human donor with breast cancer.

The chain recombines TRBV7-6 with TRBJ2-7; TRBD1 agrees at 7 bases. The germline V gene has CDR1 SGHVS and CDR2 FNYEAQ. V dropped 3 bases and J dropped 1; count of bases not matched to a gene: 3. There are 14 residues in the CDR3. The CDR3 here is CASSFLQGSYEQYF. For the CDR3, the DNA is TGTGCCAGCAGCTTCCTACAGGGGTCCTACGAGCAGTACTTC.

The genes are TRBV19 and TRBJ1-3; D remains ambiguous. Looked up from germline, CDR1 is LNHDA and CDR2 is SQIVND (reference sequence). The CDR3 has 15 amino acids. The V end was cut by 9 bases, the J end by 0 bases, with 15 bases between. CDR3 amino acids: CASSPLLASGNTIYF. CDR3 bases: TGTGCCAGCAGTCCCTTACTAGCCTCTGGAAACACCATATATTTT.

This clone showed up just once. The CDR3 nucleotides are TGCGCCAGCAGGCACAGAGCGGGACAGGGCGAGCAGTACTTC. It codes for CASRHRAGQGEQYF. The chain combines TRBV5-1 with TRBJ2-7, with 9 bases that match TRBD1. This CDR3 is 14 amino acids long. V dropped 5 bases and J dropped 6; count of bases not matched to a gene: 9. CDR1 is SGHRS and CDR2 is YFSETQ in the germline V gene.

The chain joins TRBV4-1 to TRBJ1-1; perhaps TRBD1 as D (5 bases). V was shortened by 1 base and J by 5 bases, with 14 bases between the two germline ends. From germline, CDR1 is MGHRA and CDR2 YSYEKL. The CDR3 runs to 15 residues. CDR3 in amino acids: CASSQGSGGGTEAFF. CDR3 DNA: TGCGCCAGCAGCCAAGGATCCGGGGGGGGGACTGAAGCTTTCTTT.

This clone turned up a few times. J is TRBJ1-2 and V is TRBV5-1, with 9 bases matching TRBD1. Germline trimming cut 4 bases from V and 7 bases from J; bases unmatched to any gene: 11. The CDR3 runs to 15 residues. From germline, CDR1 is SGHRS and CDR2 YFSETQ. CDR3 protein: CASSANSQGAPGYTF. The CDR3, as DNA: TGCGCCAGCAGCGCAAATTCACAGGGGGCCCCTGGCTACACCTTC.

The chain combines TRBV19 with TRBJ2-7; 9 bases map to TRBD1. The CDR3 has 18 residues. Per the germline V gene, CDR1 is LNHDA and CDR2 is SQIVND (reference sequence). Trimming took 3 bases from V and 7 from J; bases not matched to a gene: 19. CDR3 sequence: CASSILSTGGGLKGEQYF. The DNA for the CDR3 is TGTGCCAGTAGTATCCTCTCTACAGGGGGCGGTCTAAAAGGGGAGCAGTACTTC.

The chain couples TRBV27 to TRBJ1-2; TRBD1 matches 8 bases. Germline V gene sequence: CDR1 MNHEY, CDR2 SMNVEV (reference sequence). After removal of 2 bases from V and 4 bases from J, the junction contained 6 bases not matched to a gene. This CDR3 region has 15 residues. The chain's CDR3 is CASSLTAGGIYGYTF. The DNA of the CDR3 is TGTGCCAGCAGTTTAACAGCAGGGGGCATCTATGGCTACACCTTC.

The V call is TRBV5-4, the J call TRBJ1-2; 7 nucleotides agree with TRBD1. This CDR3 is built from 18 residues. The trim removed 1 base at V and 1 base at J, leaving 13 bases unmatched. The germline gives CDR1 SGHNT, CDR2 YYREEE (reference sequence). The CDR3 DNA is TGTGCCAGCAGCTTGACGACAGGGAGGCGGTCGATTAACTATGGCTACACCTTC. It yields the protein CASSLTTGRRSINYGYTF.

This clone was detected only once. The genes are TRBV19 and TRBJ2-7; D gene uncertain. Deletions cut 4 bases from V and 3 bases from J, with 10 bases between. Per the germline V gene, CDR1 is LNHDA and CDR2 is SQIVND (reference sequence). The CDR3 runs 13 residues. The CDR3 bases are TGTGCCAGTAGTACCCGGCCAGGCTACGAGCAGTACTTC. This sequence encodes CASSTRPGYEQYF.

The chain recombines TRBV6-5 with TRBJ2-7, with unresolved D. This CDR3 has 12 residues. Trimming shortened V by 2 bases and J by 5 bases, and 7 bases separated the two germline ends. Germline V CDR1 and CDR2: MNHEY, SVGAGI. Here the CDR3 DNA reads TGTGCCAGCAGTTACGGTCCCAACGAGCAGTACTTC. Its protein product is CASSYGPNEQYF.

The V gene is TRBV19, the J gene TRBJ1-4; D is unresolved. The V end was cut by 3 bases, the J end by 2 bases, with 10 bases between. Germline CDR1 LNHDA, CDR2 SQIVND (reference sequence). The CDR3 spans 15 residues. The CDR3 DNA reads TGTGCCAGTAGTATCCGTCCAGGCACTAATGAAAAACTGTTTTTT. Amino acid sequence: CASSIRPGTNEKLFF.

The CDR3 DNA follows: TGTGCCAGCAGCTTAGGACCGCGGTGGAAAGAGACCCAGTACTTC. Translating gives CASSLGPRWKETQYF. This chain joins TRBV7-2 and TRBJ2-5; D is unresolved. Between the trimmed V and J ends, which lost 1 base and 3 bases, there was a span of 12 bases. Germline CDR1 and CDR2: SGHTA and FQGNSA. This CDR3 has 15 amino acids. Together with reference TRBV7-2 and TRBJ2-5, the CDR3 gives the full variable domain: GAGVSQSPSNKVTEKGKDVELRCDPISGHTALYWYRQSLGQGLEFLIYFQGNSAPDKSGLPSDRFSAERTGGSVSTLTIQRTQQEDSAVYLCASSLGPRWKETQYFGPGTRLLVL.

The CDR3, as DNA: TGTGCCGGGGGACAGGGGGCAGATACGCAGTATTTT. This codes for CAGGQGADTQYF. The chain employs TRBV2 and TRBJ2-3; 11 bases match TRBD1. The CDR3 has 12 residues. V lost 11 bases to trimming and J lost 4 bases; unmatched junction nucleotides: 2. Germline V gene sequence: CDR1 SNHLY, CDR2 FYNNEI.